A single sample is the source of the 29 T cell receptor beta chains below, sequenced in a study of T-cell reconstitution after alpha-beta-depleted transplantation in children. During its preparation, the TCRbeta library received unique molecular identifiers. TCRdb re-analysed the PCR reads in MiXCR, keeping a single row per CDR3 protein. The data contain 530,000 or so distinct CDR3 sequences, more than 20% of them singletons. Sequenced material: PBMCs, taken before TCRalphabeta/CD19-depleted stem cell transplant. These receptors were collected from a boy under two years old with Wiskott-Aldrich syndrome, due to receive a stem cell transplant.

This clonotype was observed a handful of times. The CDR3, as DNA: TGCAGTGCTAGTGAACAGGGGCCCAAAAACATTCAGTACTTC. Translated: CSASEQGPKNIQYF. This chain uses TRBV20-1 with TRBJ2-4, with 7 positions matching TRBD1. Per germline, CDR1 DFQATT and CDR2 SNEGSKA (reference sequence). The CDR3 runs to 14 residues. V lost 3 bases and J lost 2; bases outside the gene matches: 4.

This chain connects TRBV20-1 to TRBJ2-7; D perhaps matches TRBD2 (6 bases). CDR1 DFQATT and CDR2 SNEGSKA come from the germline V gene (reference sequence). V was cut by 3 bases and J by 2 bases, with 14 bases left in between. This CDR3 spans 14 amino acids. The CDR3 sequence: CSASWAGPTYEQYF. The DNA of the CDR3 is TGCAGTGCTAGCTGGGCGGGACCAACCTACGAGCAGTACTTC.

The chain combines TRBV29-1 with TRBJ2-5, with D tentatively TRBD1 (5 bases). Germline loops: CDR1 SQVTM, CDR2 ANQGSEA. Trimming pared 3 bases from V and 6 bases from J, leaving 11 bases between. The CDR3 contains 12 residues. In DNA form, the CDR3 reads TGCAGCGTTGATGATAGGGGCAAGACCCAGTACTTC. This encodes CSVDDRGKTQYF.

The V gene is TRBV28, the J gene TRBJ2-2, with a tentative D call TRBD1 (6 bases). The CDR3 covers 16 residues. V was shortened by 6 bases and J by 7 bases, with 21 bases between the two germline ends. CDR1 and CDR2 from the germline V gene are MDHEN and SYDVKM. This CDR3 reads CASRKPHRVSSGELFF. DNA of the CDR3: TGTGCCAGCAGAAAACCCCACAGGGTATCTAGCGGGGAGCTGTTTTTT. Full variable domain (missing parts from reference TRBV28 and TRBJ2-2): DVKVTQSSRYLVKRTGEKVFLECVQDMDHENMFWYRQDPGLGLRLIYFSYDVKMKEKGDIPEGYSVSREKKERFSLILESASTNQTSMYLCASRKPHRVSSGELFFGEGSRLTVL.

The J gene is TRBJ2-2, the V gene TRBV18; D is unresolved. Looked up from germline, CDR1 is KGHSH and CDR2 is LQKENI. The CDR3 runs 16 residues. V lost 1 base and J lost 0, with 9 bases in between. The CDR3 DNA reads as TGTGCCAGCTCACCACAACCGGTAGCGAACACCGGGGAGCTGTTTTTT. Its translation is CASSPQPVANTGELFF.

This clonotype was counted a single time. The gene calls are TRBV30 and TRBJ1-6, with D possibly TRBD1 on 6 matching bases. Germline V gene data show CDR1 as GTSNPN and CDR2 as SVGIG (reference sequence). CDR3 length: 13 amino acids. CDR3 DNA: TGTGCGGGGGCCCCCTCCTATAATTCACCCCTCCACTTT. Amino acids: CAGAPSYNSPLHF.

This CDR3 is CASSMRAGSDNEQFF. CDR3 bases: TGTGCCAGTAGTATGCGAGCGGGATCGGACAATGAGCAGTTCTTC. The chain has TRBV19 and TRBJ2-1; 7 nucleotides align to TRBD2. This CDR3 has 15 amino acids. Germline loops: CDR1 LNHDA, CDR2 SQIVND (reference sequence). The V segment lost 3 bases and the J segment 5 bases; nucleotides outside the gene matches: 7.

The chain links TRBV7-8 to TRBJ2-7; no firm D call. Trimming took off 3 bases at V and 4 bases at J, with 10 bases between the two ends. Germline V CDR1 and CDR2: SGHVS, FQNEAQ. This CDR3 is 13 amino acids long. CDR3 bases: TGTGCCAGCAGCTTGCTTCTTGTGTACGAGCAGTACTTC. This gives the protein CASSLLLVYEQYF.

V is TRBV27 and J is TRBJ2-1; 9 bases line up with TRBD2. V gave up 5 bases and J gave up 6 bases; unmatched junction bases: 11. Germline assignment: CDR1 MNHEY and CDR2 SMNVEV (reference sequence). The CDR3 runs to 16 residues. CDR3 in amino acids: CASSPLLAGGGNEQFF. The CDR3 DNA reads TGTGCCAGCAGTCCCCTACTAGCGGGTGGGGGCAATGAGCAGTTCTTC.

The V call is TRBV11-2, the J call TRBJ2-5; the D call may be TRBD1 or TRBD2 (6 bases each). V was shortened by 2 bases and J by 6 bases, with 25 bases between the two germline ends. The CDR3 loop spans 18 amino acids. Germline CDR1 reads SGHAT; CDR2 reads FQNNGV. The CDR3 DNA reads TGTGCCAGCAGCTTAATTATGGAGGGGGGCTCTCCCCCGCAGACCCAGTACTTC. Its translation: CASSLIMEGGSPPQTQYF.

This clonotype was detected a few times. This rearrangement joins TRBV12-3 or TRBV12-4 to TRBJ2-1; 11 nucleotides agree with TRBD2. Trimming at V came to 3 bases and at J to 15 bases, leaving 10 bases not matched to a gene. This CDR3 is built from 14 residues. CDR3 DNA sequence: TGTGCCAGCAGTTTCCTCGGACTAGCGGGCACTGGGTTCTTC. It yields the protein CASSFLGLAGTGFF.

There are a few counts of this clonotype. The chain employs TRBV5-6 and TRBJ2-2; D is possibly TRBD1 (6 bases). V gave up 2 bases and J gave up 6 bases, with 14 bases separating them. Germline CDR1 reads SGHDT; CDR2 reads YYEEEE. The CDR3 spans 15 residues. CDR3 DNA: TGTGCCAGCAGCTTCTTCAGGGGATCGCCCGGGGAGCTGTTTTTT. Amino acid sequence: CASSFFRGSPGELFF.

V and J are TRBV7-6 and TRBJ2-1; TRBD2 might be the D (6 bases). The germline gives CDR1 SGHVS, CDR2 FNYEAQ. V lost 2 bases and J 0 bases, leaving 11 bases between the germline ends. The length of the CDR3 is 16 residues. The chain's CDR3 is CASSLLGGASYNEQFF. The CDR3 DNA reads TGTGCCAGCAGCTTATTAGGCGGGGCCTCCTACAATGAGCAGTTCTTC.

There are a few counts of this clonotype. The rearrangement joins TRBV7-2 to TRBJ2-5, with TRBD2 matching over 13 bases. This CDR3 comprises 16 residues. Germline CDR1 is SGHTA and CDR2 is FQGNSA. V lost 3 bases, J lost 1 base, and 2 bases stayed unmatched. CDR3 in amino acids: CASSLGLAGFQETQYF. The CDR3 bases are TGTGCCAGCAGCTTGGGACTAGCGGGGTTCCAAGAGACCCAGTACTTC.

This clonotype was counted between two and nine times. The chain combines TRBV5-1 with TRBJ2-2; 8 bases map to TRBD2. This CDR3 is 16 amino acids long. Germline loops: CDR1 SGHRS, CDR2 YFSETQ. V was clipped by 2 bases and J by 4 bases; unmatched bases: 7. CDR3 bases: TGCGCCAGCAGCTTTGAGCGGGAGCAGGGCACCGGGGAGCTGTTTTTT. This codes for CASSFEREQGTGELFF.

The rearrangement uses TRBV12-3 or TRBV12-4 and TRBJ1-1, with D possibly TRBD1 on 6 matching bases. The CDR3 runs 15 residues. V dropped 1 base and J dropped 5 bases, with 14 bases sitting between them. The CDR3 spells CASSLVGGGWTEAFF. CDR3 in DNA: TGTGCCAGCAGTTTAGTGGGGGGCGGGTGGACTGAAGCTTTCTTT.

This clonotype was detected only a few times. This rearrangement joins TRBV9 to TRBJ2-5; no clear D gene. The CDR3 covers 13 residues. Between the trimmed V and J ends, which lost 4 bases and 4 bases, there was a span of 11 bases. Germline CDR1 SGDLS, CDR2 YYNGEE. CDR3 region: CASSPLYPETQYF. Here the CDR3 DNA reads TGTGCCAGCAGCCCCCTCTACCCAGAGACCCAGTACTTC.

This clonotype came up a few times. The rearrangement uses TRBV3-1 and TRBJ2-3, with TRBD2 matching over 10 bases. J lost 5 bases, V lost 1 base, and 3 bases had no gene match. The germline gives CDR1 LGHDT, CDR2 YNNKEL (reference sequence). The CDR3 has 15 residues. CDR3 sequence (DNA): TGTGCCAGCAGCCAAGGAGCGGGAGGGGGAGATACGCAGTATTTT. Protein sequence: CASSQGAGGGDTQYF.

This clonotype has only a few counts. The V call is TRBV6-2 or TRBV6-3, the J call TRBJ2-2, with 11 bases identical to TRBD2. The CDR3 covers 19 residues. V was pared by 6 bases and J by 4 bases, with 16 bases of the junction left unmatched. Looked up from germline, CDR1 is MNHEY and CDR2 is SVGEGT. CDR3 loop: CASREGWLAGGRSTGELFF. CDR3 nucleotides: TGTGCCAGCAGAGAGGGTTGGCTAGCGGGAGGTAGGAGCACCGGGGAGCTGTTTTTT.

The chain combines TRBV4-1 with TRBJ2-3, with 7 bases lining up with TRBD2. CDR1 is MGHRA and CDR2 is YSYEKL in the germline V gene. V was pared by 3 bases and J by 3 bases, with 6 bases of the junction left unmatched. There are 15 residues in the CDR3. This CDR3 reads CASSHLGRETDTQYF. The CDR3 bases are TGCGCCAGCAGCCACCTCGGGCGGGAGACAGATACGCAGTATTTT.

This clonotype was found once. V and J are TRBV28 and TRBJ2-3; D is undetermined. The V end was cut by 8 bases, the J end by 0 bases, with 15 bases between. The CDR3 runs to 15 residues. CDR1 and CDR2 from the germline V gene are MDHEN and SYDVKM. The CDR3 reads CASLKAPPSTDTQYF. In DNA, the CDR3 is TGTGCCAGCCTGAAAGCACCTCCAAGCACAGATACGCAGTATTTT.

This clonotype was seen more than once but under ten times. The chain uses TRBV5-1 and TRBJ2-7, with 9 bases aligning to TRBD1. V lost 7 bases to trimming and J lost 2 bases; unmatched junction nucleotides: 10. CDR1 and CDR2 (germline): SGHRS, YFSETQ. The CDR3 runs to 15 residues. DNA of the CDR3: TGCGCCAGCGCGGAAACTCGGACAGGGGCCTACGAGCAGTACTTC. Protein product: CASAETRTGAYEQYF.

The chain recombines TRBV20-1 with TRBJ2-5; the D gene is possibly TRBD2 (6 bases). The CDR3 length is 14 residues. From germline, CDR1 is DFQATT and CDR2 SNEGSKA (reference sequence). Trimming pared 0 bases from V and 5 bases from J, leaving 13 bases between. The CDR3 DNA is TGCAGTGCTAGAGATCGACTAGGTCGGGAGACCCAGTACTTC. Translating gives CSARDRLGRETQYF.

This clonotype has only a few counts. This chain uses TRBV24-1 with TRBJ2-1, with D uncertain. Trimming stripped 0 bases from V and 7 bases from J, with 6 bases between. The CDR3 totals 13 residues. CDR1 is KGHDR and CDR2 is SFDVKD in the germline V gene. The CDR3 DNA reads as TGTGCCACCAGTGATTTGGGACCTAATGAGCAGTTCTTC. This gives the protein CATSDLGPNEQFF.

This clonotype was counted only a few times. CDR3 in DNA: TGCGCCAGCAGCCAAGATCCCAGTATCCTTCTCGAGCAGTACTTC. This codes for CASSQDPSILLEQYF. V and J are TRBV4-1 and TRBJ2-7; D uncertain. Germline V lookup: CDR1 MGHRA, CDR2 YSYEKL. V was shortened by 0 bases and J by 6 bases, with 15 bases between the two germline ends. The CDR3 spans 15 residues.

The chain employs TRBV20-1 and TRBJ2-2; 7 bases map to TRBD1. The germline gives CDR1 DFQATT, CDR2 SNEGSKA (reference sequence). Trimming removed 0 bases from V and 6 bases from J; junction bases left unmatched: 10. CDR3 length equals 16 residues. Written as DNA, the CDR3 is TGCAGTGCTAGAGATCCGGGGAGACAGGGCCCCGGGGAGCTGTTTTTT. This encodes CSARDPGRQGPGELFF.

This clonotype came up many times. The rearrangement joins TRBV3-1 to TRBJ2-7; TRBD1 matches at 8 bases. The germline CDR1 and CDR2 sequences are LGHDT and YNNKEL (reference sequence). The junction had 7 bases not matched to a gene; V was cut back by 3 bases and J by 0 bases. The CDR3 has 16 amino acids. The CDR3 DNA reads as TGTGCCAGCAGCCATGGACAGGGCCTGGCCTCCTACGAGCAGTACTTC. Encoded protein: CASSHGQGLASYEQYF.

This clonotype was counted between two and nine times. The chain links TRBV5-6 to TRBJ2-5; TRBD1 matches 8 bases. The CDR3 has 12 amino acids. Germline V gene data show CDR1 as SGHDT and CDR2 as YYEEEE. V dropped 7 bases and J dropped 4; count of bases not matched to a gene: 3. Here the CDR3 reads CASRTGRETQYF. Written as DNA, the CDR3 is TGTGCCAGCCGGACAGGGCGAGAGACCCAGTACTTC. Using reference TRBV5-6 and TRBJ2-5 for the parts outside the CDR3, the full variable domain is DAGVTQSPTHLIKTRGQQVTLRCSPKSGHDTVSWYQQALGQGPQFIFQYYEEEERQRGNFPDRFSGHQFPNYSSELNVNALLLGDSALYLCASRTGRETQYFGPGTRLLVL.

The V gene is TRBV20-1, the J gene TRBJ2-5, with 9 positions matching TRBD2. This CDR3 is built from 13 residues. In germline, CDR1 is DFQATT, CDR2 SNEGSKA (reference sequence). The V and J ends lost 7 bases and 5 bases, in that order; junction bases with no gene match: 8. The CDR3: CSGYSGGGETQYF. In DNA form, the CDR3 reads TGCAGTGGTTATAGCGGGGGCGGGGAGACCCAGTACTTC.